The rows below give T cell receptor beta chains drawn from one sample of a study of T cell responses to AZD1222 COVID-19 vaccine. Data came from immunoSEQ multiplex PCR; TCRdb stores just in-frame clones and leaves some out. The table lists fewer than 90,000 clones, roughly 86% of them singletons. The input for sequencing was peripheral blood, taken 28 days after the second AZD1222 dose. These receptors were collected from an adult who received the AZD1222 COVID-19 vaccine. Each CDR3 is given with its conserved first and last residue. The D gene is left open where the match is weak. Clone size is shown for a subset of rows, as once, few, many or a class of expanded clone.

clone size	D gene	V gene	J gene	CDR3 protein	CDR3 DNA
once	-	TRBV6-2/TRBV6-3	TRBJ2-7	CASSFGGSLGYEQYF	TGTGCCAGCAGTTTCGGGGGTAGCCTTGGGTACGAGCAGTACTTC
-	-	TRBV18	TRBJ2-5	CASSPDRAGIGETQYF	TGTGCCAGCTCACCCGACAGAGCGGGTATCGGTGAGACCCAGTACTTC
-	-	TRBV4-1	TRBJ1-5	CASSQGRGASWQPQHF	TGCGCCAGCAGCCAAGGTAGGGGGGCGAGTTGGCAGCCCCAGCATTTT
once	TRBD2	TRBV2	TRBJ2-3	CASGRLAVSTDTQYF	TGTGCCAGCGGGCGACTAGCGGTTAGCACAGATACGCAGTATTTT
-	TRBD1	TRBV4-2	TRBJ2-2	CASSQPGGQTNTGELFF	TGTGCCAGCAGCCAGCCTGGGGGACAGACGAACACCGGGGAGCTGTTTTTT
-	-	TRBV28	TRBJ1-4	CASSFSGLNEKLFF	TGTGCCAGCAGTTTTTCAGGGCTTAATGAAAAACTGTTTTTT
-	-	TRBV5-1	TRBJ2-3	CASSSPASTDTQYF	TGCGCCAGCAGCTCTCCGGCGAGCACAGATACGCAGTATTTT
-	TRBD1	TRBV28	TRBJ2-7	CASSFRGQSSYEQYF	TGTGCCAGCAGTTTTCGGGGACAGAGCTCCTACGAGCAGTACTTC
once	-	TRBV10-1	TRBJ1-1	CASRGGQYTEAFF	TGCGCCAGCAGGGGGGGCCAGTACACTGAAGCTTTCTTT
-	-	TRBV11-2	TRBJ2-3	CASSLTTDTQYF	TGTGCCAGCAGTTTAACCACAGATACGCAGTATTTT
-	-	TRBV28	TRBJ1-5	CASSLAGQPQHF	TGTGCCAGCAGTTTAGCGGGACAGCCCCAGCATTTT
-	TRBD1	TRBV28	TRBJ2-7	CASSSYRGSVLAEQYF	TGTGCCAGCAGTTCCTACAGGGGTTCGGTTTTAGCCGAGCAGTACTTC
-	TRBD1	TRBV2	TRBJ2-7	CASSQNLPGQGSYEQYF	TGTGCCAGCAGCCAGAACCTTCCGGGACAGGGGTCCTACGAGCAGTACTTC
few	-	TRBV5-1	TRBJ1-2	CASSPDEGTYGYTF	TGCGCCAGCAGCCCGGATGAGGGGACCTATGGCTACACCTTC
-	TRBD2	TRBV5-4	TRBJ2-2	CASSRDSGGRRDTGELFF	TGTGCCAGCAGCCGGGATAGCGGGGGAAGACGAGACACCGGGGAGCTGTTTTTT
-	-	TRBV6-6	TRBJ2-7	CASSYQEGAYEQYF	TGTGCCAGCAGTTACCAGGAAGGGGCCTACGAGCAGTACTTC
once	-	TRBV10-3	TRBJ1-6	CAISDGVGVGSPLHF	TGTGCCATCAGTGACGGCGTAGGGGTTGGGTCACCCCTCCACTTT
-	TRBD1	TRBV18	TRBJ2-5	CASSFTGTGRDETQYF	TGTGCCAGCTCATTTACCGGGACAGGGAGAGACGAGACCCAGTACTTC
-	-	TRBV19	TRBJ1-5	CASSPGGGPYNQPQHF	TGTGCCAGTAGTCCTGGCGGGGGACCCTACAATCAGCCCCAGCATTTT
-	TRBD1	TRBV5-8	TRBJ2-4	CASSKRQGRHIQYF	TGTGCCAGCAGCAAAAGACAGGGCCGTCACATTCAGTACTTC
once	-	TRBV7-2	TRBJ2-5	CASSFSIEETQYF	TGTGCCAGCAGCTTCTCTATCGAAGAGACCCAGTACTTC
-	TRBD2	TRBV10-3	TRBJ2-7	CAISGPLAGGAYEQYF	TGTGCCATCAGTGGTCCTTTAGCGGGAGGGGCGTACGAGCAGTACTTC
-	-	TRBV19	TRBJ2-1	CASTRSDSLGNEQFF	TGTGCCAGTACCCGAAGCGACAGTCTGGGGAATGAGCAGTTCTTC
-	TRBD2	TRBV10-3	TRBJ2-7	CATAGLETHEQYF	TGTGCCACCGCGGGACTAGAGACCCACGAGCAGTACTTC
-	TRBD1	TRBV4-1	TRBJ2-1	CASSRPQGSEQFF	TGCGCCAGCAGCCGCCCACAGGGGTCCGAGCAGTTCTTC
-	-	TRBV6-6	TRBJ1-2	CASSRKLQDFFYGYTF	TGTGCCAGCAGTCGGAAATTACAGGATTTCTTTTATGGCTACACCTTC
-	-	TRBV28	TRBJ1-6	CASRPGQYNSPLHF	TGTGCCAGCAGGCCCGGACAGTATAATTCACCCCTCCACTTT
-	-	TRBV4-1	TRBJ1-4	CASSQGGEKLFF	TGCGCCAGCAGCCAAGGGGGGGAAAAACTGTTTTTT